The following is a TCR beta chain sequence with its context. Authors' processing steps: For nucleated cells, counts were estimated from reference gene primer amplification. Generated by immunoSEQ multiplex PCR, the TCRdb table keeps only in-frame clones and is missing some. That table supplies the V and J calls and clone size; D and trimming were determined from the DNA. This sample yields about 96,000 clones, of which 70% to 85% are seen a single time; 15% to 20% belongs to the top ten. The sample belongs to a study of blood T cell repertoires in COVID-19. The wider study: Sites across the United States, Italy and Spain contributed samples from acute and convalescent COVID-19. T cells, B-cell-depleted T cells, or PBMCs provided the cDNA or gDNA that served as material.

This CDR3 region has 19 residues. Germline V CDR1 and CDR2: SGDLS, YYNGEE. V was clipped by 3 bases and J by 0 bases, with 19 bases between them. The chain joins TRBV9 to TRBJ1-6, with D maybe TRBD1 (5 bases). The material sequenced was peripheral blood. This sequence originates from an older woman with acute or convalescent COVID-19. CDR3 DNA sequence: TGTGCCAGCAGCGCGGGAGGGGAAGGGGCAAACTCCTATAATTCACCCCTCCACTTT. Translation: CASSAGGEGANSYNSPLHF.